The TCR beta chain under discussion was sequenced for a study of blood T cells in healthy people across ages. Together with a sample-barcoded 5' primer, a J-beta primer mix was included in a second PCR lasting roughly 7 to 11 cycles. Tags on each cDNA molecule came from a template-switch adaptor with 12 random nucleotides. TCRdb processed the 5' RACE reads anew with MiXCR; each CDR3 protein has one entry. The sample consists of some 1.6 million distinct CDR3 sequences, around 35% of them appearing once. CDR3 size: 16 residues. Germline assignment: CDR1 MGHRA and CDR2 YSYEKL. V was pared by 4 bases and J by 3 bases, with 8 bases of the junction left unmatched. This clonotype was counted many times.

Sequencing input: blood. This chain joins TRBV4-1 and TRBJ2-7; 11 bases are a match to TRBD2. This clonotype was obtained from a woman aged 25 to 39 in good health. The CDR3 nucleotides are TGCGCCAGCAGCCTCTTACTAGCGGGAGAGATCTACGAGCAGTACTTC. Its protein is CASSLLLAGEIYEQYF.